This TCR beta chain came from a study of blood T cell repertoires in COVID-19. Profiled with immunoSEQ multiplex PCR; TCRdb holds only in-frame clones, not every one. This table holds some 250,000 clones, more than 75% found once. The V segment lost 5 bases and the J segment 4 bases; nucleotides outside the gene matches: 7. In germline, CDR1 is SNHLY, CDR2 FYNNEI. The CDR3 extends over 15 amino acids. Sequencing was carried out using peripheral blood. The sequence was obtained from a man older than 75 with acute or convalescent COVID-19. The chain uses TRBV2 and TRBJ2-2; 7 bases align to TRBD1. Written as DNA, the CDR3 is TGTGCCAGCAGTTCGCCGGGACAGCCCACCGGGGAGCTGTTTTTT. Amino acids: CASSSPGQPTGELFF.